This T cell receptor (beta chain) was sequenced for a study of blood T cell repertoires in COVID-19. Overall study: Samples taken during acute and convalescent COVID-19 were collected in the United States, Italy and Spain.

Germline CDR1 LNHDA, CDR2 SQIVND (reference sequence). J lost 7 bases, V lost 3 bases, and 12 bases had no gene match. The CDR3 is made up of 15 amino acids. Per the study methods: From reference gene primer amplification, estimates of nucleated cell counts were derived. Only in-frame clones appear in the TCRdb table, and some are missing; sequencing was by immunoSEQ multiplex PCR. The V and J calls and clone size were taken over from that table, and D and trimming were inferred from the DNA. Among 200,000 to 250,000 clones, more than 75% were seen once, and the ten largest hold 1.9%. Sequencing used peripheral blood. The source is a man aged 35-49 years with active or convalescent COVID-19. The chain joins TRBV19 to TRBJ2-7, with 7 bases lining up with TRBD1. Here the CDR3 reads CASSIRGTARREQYF. The DNA for the CDR3 is TGTGCCAGTAGTATCCGAGGGACAGCGAGACGGGAGCAGTACTTC.